The 27 T cell receptor beta chains presented below share a single source sample, sequenced in a study of T cells after yellow fever vaccination. TCRdb reprocessed the 5' RACE reads with MiXCR, giving one entry per CDR3 protein. This sample has 300,000 to 350,000 distinct CDR3 sequences, with approximately 4% found just once. The material was PBMCs, obtained 5 days after the yellow fever booster vaccination. All receptors come from a man aged 18 to 30 who received the YFV17D yellow fever vaccine.

This clonotype was counted ten times or more. The chain carries TRBV6-6 and TRBJ1-1; 8 bases agree with TRBD1. CDR3 length: 16 residues. Trimming took 5 bases from V and 1 from J; bases not matched to a gene: 9. In germline, CDR1 is MNHNY, CDR2 SVGAGI (reference sequence). The CDR3 nucleotides read TGTGCCAGCAGTCGCCGGGACAGGCCACCGAACACTGAAGCTTTCTTT. Encoded protein: CASSRRDRPPNTEAFF.

The chain links TRBV13 to TRBJ2-2, with D perhaps matching TRBD1 (6 bases). The ends were cut back, 5 bases at V and 2 bases at J, with 12 bases in the middle. The CDR3 covers 15 residues. Germline CDR1 PRHDT, CDR2 FYEKMQ (reference sequence). CDR3 in DNA: TGTGCCAGCAGCGCGGACAGTACAAACACCGGGGAGCTGTTTTTT. Its translation: CASSADSTNTGELFF.

This clonotype was seen only a few times. The chain employs TRBV20-1 and TRBJ1-3; TRBD1 might be the D (6 bases). Trimming cost V 3 bases and J 4 bases, with 10 bases left between them. The CDR3 length is 13 residues. Germline V gene lookup returns CDR1 DFQATT and CDR2 SNEGSKA (reference sequence). The CDR3 DNA reads TGCAGTGCTAGTTGGGGGGCCGGAAACACCATATATTTT. This encodes CSASWGAGNTIYF.

This clonotype appeared many times. This chain uses TRBV5-5 with TRBJ1-1; no clear D gene. V was pared by 3 bases and J by 0 bases, with 9 bases between. CDR3 size: 14 residues. The germline V gene has CDR1 SGHKS and CDR2 YYEKEE (reference sequence). The CDR3 DNA reads TGTGCCAGCAGCTCAATTATCATGAACACTGAAGCTTTCTTT. It encodes CASSSIIMNTEAFF.

The chain combines TRBV6-5 with TRBJ2-7; no definite D call. The germline gives CDR1 MNHEY, CDR2 SVGAGI. V was trimmed by 1 base and J by 6 bases, leaving 16 bases between them. CDR3 length: 15 residues. Here the CDR3 reads CASSYLDPPFFEQYF. CDR3 nucleotides: TGTGCCAGCAGTTACTTGGACCCGCCGTTCTTCGAGCAGTACTTC.

This clonotype was observed at least ten times. This chain joins TRBV20-1 and TRBJ2-7, with a weak D call TRBD1 (6 bases). Germline V gene data show CDR1 as DFQATT and CDR2 as SNEGSKA (reference sequence). The CDR3 loop spans 15 amino acids. Trimming left V 3 bases short and J 0 bases short, with 15 bases between. Here the CDR3 reads CSASSDSWSSYEQYF. The CDR3, as DNA: TGCAGTGCTAGTTCGGACAGTTGGAGCTCCTACGAGCAGTACTTC.

This clonotype has only a few counts. This chain connects TRBV28 to TRBJ1-3, with a tentative D call TRBD1 (5 bases). The CDR3 length is 14 residues. Trimming removed 4 bases at V and 4 bases at J, with 11 bases between. Germline V gene data show CDR1 as MDHEN and CDR2 as SYDVKM. The CDR3 region has the DNA TGTGCCAGCAGTTATGGGGCGGGGGGAAACACCATATATTTT. Its translation is CASSYGAGGNTIYF.

This rearrangement joins TRBV6-2 or TRBV6-3 to TRBJ2-4; tentatively, D is TRBD1 or TRBD2 (6 bases each). The V gene lost 4 bases and the J gene lost 11 bases, with 18 bases spanning the gap. The CDR3 loop spans 14 amino acids. Germline lookup yields CDR1 MNHEY and CDR2 SVGEGT. CDR3 in DNA: TGTGCCAGCAGTTTCCAAAACTTGGGGGGCTTTCAGTACTTC. Its translation is CASSFQNLGGFQYF.

The rearrangement uses TRBV20-1 and TRBJ2-3, with a possible D match to TRBD2 (5 bases). Per germline, CDR1 DFQATT and CDR2 SNEGSKA (reference sequence). This CDR3 has 13 residues. V lost 0 bases and J 4 bases, leaving 8 bases between the germline ends. For the CDR3, the DNA is TGCAGTGCTAGAGATTCTAGCTCAGATACGCAGTATTTT. Amino acids: CSARDSSSDTQYF.

This clonotype was seen ten or more times. The gene calls are TRBV7-9 and TRBJ2-1; 8 bases map to TRBD1. This CDR3 contains 15 residues. The trim removed 5 bases at V and 4 bases at J, leaving 7 bases unmatched. The germline gives CDR1 SEHNR, CDR2 FQNEAQ (reference sequence). This CDR3 is CASSRTQGGYNEQFF. The CDR3 nucleotides read TGTGCCAGCAGCCGGACACAGGGGGGTTACAATGAGCAGTTCTTC.

The V call is TRBV4-2, the J call TRBJ1-5; D call uncertain. This CDR3 comprises 15 residues. Between the trimmed V and J ends, which lost 4 bases and 1 base, there was a span of 11 bases. CDR1 LGHNA and CDR2 YNFKEQ come from the germline V gene. The DNA of the CDR3 is TGTGCCAGCAGCCCATCCGGGAGGAGCAATCAGCCCCAGCATTTT. Residues: CASSPSGRSNQPQHF.

This sequence joins TRBV2 and TRBJ2-7, with 10 bases lining up with TRBD2. The CDR3 is made up of 15 amino acids. Losses at the gene ends were 6 bases for V and 5 bases for J; bases not matched to a gene: 10. Germline CDR1 SNHLY, CDR2 FYNNEI. The CDR3 region is CASREERGGPNEQYF. CDR3 sequence (DNA): TGTGCCAGCAGGGAGGAGCGGGGGGGCCCCAACGAGCAGTACTTC. The full variable domain, its missing parts supplied by reference TRBV2 and TRBJ2-7, is EPEVTQTPSHQVTQMGQEVILRCVPISNHLYFYWYRQILGQKVEFLVSFYNNEISEKSEIFDDQFSVERPDGSNFTLKIRSTKLEDSAMYFCASREERGGPNEQYFGPGTRLTVT.

This clonotype has just a few counts. A clone one base away is much larger, so this may be a read error. The chain recombines TRBV29-1 with TRBJ2-3; D could derive from TRBD1 or TRBD2 (5 bases each). Germline values: CDR1 SQVTM, CDR2 ANQGSEA. The V end was cut by 3 bases, the J end by 6 bases, with 10 bases between. CDR3 size: 12 residues. The CDR3 sequence: CSVEIGDDTQYF. The CDR3 DNA is TGCAGCGTTGAGATAGGGGACGATACGCAGTATTTT.

The chain is built from TRBV10-1 and TRBJ2-1, with D perhaps TRBD1 (8 bases). CDR3 length: 16 amino acids. Trimming took off 6 bases at V and 3 bases at J, with 18 bases between the two ends. CDR1 is WNHNN and CDR2 is SYGVQD in the germline V gene (reference sequence). This CDR3 reads CASSRGQGGNYNEQFF. The CDR3, as DNA: TGCGCCAGCAGCCGCGGACAGGGAGGGAACTACAATGAGCAGTTCTTC.

The chain uses TRBV7-2 and TRBJ1-2; 9 nucleotides agree with TRBD1. This CDR3 spans 16 amino acids. J lost 5 bases, V lost 5 bases, and 12 bases had no gene match. From germline, CDR1 is SGHTA and CDR2 FQGNSA. CDR3 nucleotide sequence: TGTGCCAGCAGCCACGGCCCGGGACAGGGAGGTTATGGCTACACCTTC. It is translated as CASSHGPGQGGYGYTF.

This clonotype was counted only a few times. One junction end does not reproduce the germline sequence, and a read error may be involved. The rearrangement joins TRBV7-7 to TRBJ2-2; 7 positions agree with TRBD1. CDR1 is SSHAT, CDR2 FNYEAQ, per germline (reference sequence). This CDR3 spans 14 amino acids. The CDR3 sequence: CASSSRDSGGELFF. CDR3 nucleotide sequence: TGTGCTAGCAGCTCCCGGGACAGTGGGGGGGAGCTGTTTTTT.

The rearrangement links TRBV4-3 to TRBJ1-5; no clear D gene. V lost 0 bases and J 5 bases, leaving 14 bases between the germline ends. The CDR3 spans 16 residues. CDR1 is LGHNA and CDR2 is YSLEER in the germline V gene. The CDR3 sequence: CASSQDWEPGYQPQHF. In DNA form, the CDR3 reads TGCGCCAGCAGCCAAGATTGGGAGCCGGGTTATCAGCCCCAGCATTTT.

The V gene is TRBV7-9, the J gene TRBJ2-1, with D perhaps matching TRBD1 (6 bases). V was cut by 7 bases and J by 2 bases, with 15 bases left in between. The CDR3 consists of 15 residues. Germline V gene data show CDR1 as SEHNR and CDR2 as FQNEAQ (reference sequence). CDR3 DNA: TGTGCCAGCAACGCCCGAGGGACAACCTACAATGAGCAGTTCTTC. Amino acid sequence: CASNARGTTYNEQFF.

This clonotype was counted ten times or more. The chain is built from TRBV4-1 and TRBJ2-2; D may be TRBD1 (6 bases). Deletions cut 4 bases from V and 7 bases from J, with 19 bases between. The CDR3 covers 16 residues. Germline CDR1 reads MGHRA; CDR2 reads YSYEKL. This CDR3 reads CASSRRGDTKGGELFF. The CDR3 DNA reads as TGCGCCAGCAGCCGCCGTGGGGACACCAAGGGCGGGGAGCTGTTTTTT.

This clonotype was found many times. V and J are TRBV11-2 and TRBJ1-1, with unresolved D. Germline V gene data show CDR1 as SGHAT and CDR2 as FQNNGV. The V gene lost 3 bases and the J gene lost 1 base, with 9 bases spanning the gap. CDR3 length: 14 amino acids. In nucleotides, the CDR3 is TGTGCCAGCAGCTTCCTCGGCCGGAACACTGAAGCTTTCTTT. Its translation is CASSFLGRNTEAFF.

This clonotype was seen ten or more times. V is TRBV7-8 and J is TRBJ2-5, with no clear D. The CDR3 has 13 residues. The V gene's germline CDR1 is SGHVS and CDR2 FQNEAQ. Trimming stripped 5 bases from V and 2 bases from J, with 9 bases between. The DNA of the CDR3 is TGTGCCAGCAGCCCCCCGATACAAGAGACCCAGTACTTC. Encoded protein: CASSPPIQETQYF. Combining the CDR3 with reference TRBV7-8 and TRBJ2-5 gives the whole variable domain GAGVSQSPRYKVAKRGQDVALRCDPISGHVSLFWYQQALGQGPEFLTYFQNEAQLDKSGLPSDRFFAERPEGSVSTLKIQRTQQEDSAVYLCASSPPIQETQYFGPGTRLLVL.

The rearrangement joins TRBV7-2 to TRBJ1-2; tentatively, D is TRBD1 (5 bases). Germline V lookup: CDR1 SGHTA, CDR2 FQGNSA. CDR3 size: 11 residues. Between the trimmed V and J ends, which lost 6 bases and 6 bases, there was a span of 8 bases. The CDR3 spells CASSSGDGYTF. The CDR3 DNA is TGTGCCAGCAGTTCGGGGGATGGCTACACCTTC.

This clonotype was detected only a few times. This chain links TRBV6-6 with TRBJ1-2; 7 bases are a match to TRBD1. The V and J ends lost 2 bases and 4 bases, in that order; junction bases with no gene match: 10. Germline CDR1 reads MNHNY; CDR2 reads SVGAGI (reference sequence). CDR3 length equals 16 residues. As DNA, the CDR3 is TGTGCCAGCAGTTACGCAATTCGACAGGGAGGCTATGGCTACACCTTC. It yields the protein CASSYAIRQGGYGYTF.

The V call is TRBV5-5, the J call TRBJ2-7, with unresolved D. V was clipped by 2 bases and J by 5 bases, with 5 bases between them. The CDR3 sequence is 11 residues long. The germline CDR1 and CDR2 sequences are SGHKS and YYEKEE (reference sequence). The CDR3 coding sequence is TGTGCCAGCAGCTTAAGGGACGAGCAGTACGTC. Protein: CASSLRDEQYV.

This clonotype was detected a few times. CDR3 residues: CATSRVWESSYNSPLHF. The CDR3 nucleotides are TGTGCCACCAGCAGAGTCTGGGAAAGCTCCTATAATTCACCCCTCCACTTT. This sequence joins TRBV15 and TRBJ1-6; no firm D call. V dropped 1 base and J dropped 0 bases, with 10 bases sitting between them. CDR3 length equals 17 residues. From germline, CDR1 is LNHNV and CDR2 YYDKDF (reference sequence).

In this sample, this clonotype turned up many times. The chain combines TRBV14 with TRBJ2-1, with a weak D call TRBD2 (6 bases). Germline V CDR1 and CDR2: SGHDN, FVKESK. This CDR3 region has 16 residues. V dropped 1 base and J dropped 3 bases, with 13 bases sitting between them. The CDR3 loop reads CASSQVGGILYNEQFF. In DNA, the CDR3 is TGTGCCAGCAGCCAAGTGGGGGGAATTCTCTACAATGAGCAGTTCTTC.

The gene calls are TRBV9 and TRBJ1-1, with a tentative D call TRBD1 (5 bases). Trimming left V 0 bases short and J 7 bases short, with 16 bases between. CDR3 length equals 15 residues. From germline, CDR1 is SGDLS and CDR2 YYNGEE. The CDR3 coding sequence is TGTGCCAGCAGCGTAGGGTTAGGGGCCCAGGATGAAGCTTTCTTT. Protein sequence: CASSVGLGAQDEAFF.